This TCR beta chain was found in a study of cytomegalovirus exposure and HLA in healthy donors. Profiled with immunoSEQ multiplex PCR; TCRdb holds only in-frame clones, not every one. Among about 330,000 clones listed, roughly 87% were seen once. Germline-derived CDR1 and CDR2 are SGHTA and FQGTGA. V lost 4 bases and J lost 8, with 20 bases in between. CDR3 size: 15 residues. The J gene is TRBJ1-2, the V gene TRBV7-3; D call uncertain. Sequenced input: PBMCs. This clonotype originated in a woman under 40 in good health and CMV-seropositive. CDR3 residues: CASSSETGRIGGYTF. As DNA, the CDR3 is TGTGCCAGCAGCTCCGAGACCGGCAGGATAGGGGGCTACACCTTC. Supplemented by reference TRBV7-3 and TRBJ1-2, the full variable domain reads GAGVSQTPSNKVTEKGKYVELRCDPISGHTALYWYRQSLGQGPEFLIYFQGTGAADDSGLPNDRFFAVRPEGSVSTLKIQRTERGDSAVYLCASSSETGRIGGYTFGSGTRLTVV.